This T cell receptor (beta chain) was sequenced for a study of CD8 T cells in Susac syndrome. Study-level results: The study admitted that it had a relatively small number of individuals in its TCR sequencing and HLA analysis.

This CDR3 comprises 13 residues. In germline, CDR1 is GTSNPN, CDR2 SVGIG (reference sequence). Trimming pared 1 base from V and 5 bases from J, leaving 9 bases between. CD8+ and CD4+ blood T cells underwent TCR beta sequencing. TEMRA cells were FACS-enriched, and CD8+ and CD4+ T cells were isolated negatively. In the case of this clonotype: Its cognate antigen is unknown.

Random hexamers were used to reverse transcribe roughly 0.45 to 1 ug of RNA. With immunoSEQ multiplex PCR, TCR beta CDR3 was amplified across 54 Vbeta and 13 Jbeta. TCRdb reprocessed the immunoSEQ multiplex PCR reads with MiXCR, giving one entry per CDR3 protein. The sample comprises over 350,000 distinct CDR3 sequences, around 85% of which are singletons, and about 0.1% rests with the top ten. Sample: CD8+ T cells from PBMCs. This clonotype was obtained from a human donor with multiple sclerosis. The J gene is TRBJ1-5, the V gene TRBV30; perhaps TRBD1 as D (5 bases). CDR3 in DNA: TGTGCCTGGAGTGGGGGGACCGATCAGCCCCAGCATTTT. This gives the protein CAWSGGTDQPQHF.